The T cell receptor (beta chain) under discussion was sequenced for a study of blood T cell repertoires in COVID-19. The overall study: COVID-19 samples collected from the United States, Italy and Spain covered acute and convalescent phases. From T cells, B-cell-depleted T cells, or PBMCs came the material, which was cDNA or gDNA.

Authors' methods: Using reference gene primer amplification, nucleated cell counts were estimated. Measured with immunoSEQ multiplex PCR; TCRdb has only the in-frame clones, and not every one. That table furnishes V, J and clone size, whereas the DNA furnished D and trimming. The sample shows about 260,000 clones, approximately 87% of them seen only once. Germline V gene lookup returns CDR1 SGHRS and CDR2 YFSETQ. After removal of 4 bases from V and 4 bases from J, the junction contained 8 bases not matched to a gene. This CDR3 spans 15 amino acids. The sequence was obtained from a woman in her 40s who had recovered from COVID-19. The sequencing sample was made of peripheral blood. The chain joins TRBV5-1 to TRBJ2-3, with 8 bases matching TRBD1. CDR3 coding DNA: TGCGCCAGCAGCCAGGGACAGGCCGGAGCAGATACGCAGTATTTT. Amino acid sequence: CASSQGQAGADTQYF. Complete variable domain (other parts from reference TRBV5-1 and TRBJ2-3): KAGVTQTPRYLIKTRGQQVTLSCSPISGHRSVSWYQQTPGQGLQFLFEYFSETQRNKGNFPGRFSGRQFSNSRSEMNVSTLELGDSALYLCASSQGQAGADTQYFGPGTRLTVL.